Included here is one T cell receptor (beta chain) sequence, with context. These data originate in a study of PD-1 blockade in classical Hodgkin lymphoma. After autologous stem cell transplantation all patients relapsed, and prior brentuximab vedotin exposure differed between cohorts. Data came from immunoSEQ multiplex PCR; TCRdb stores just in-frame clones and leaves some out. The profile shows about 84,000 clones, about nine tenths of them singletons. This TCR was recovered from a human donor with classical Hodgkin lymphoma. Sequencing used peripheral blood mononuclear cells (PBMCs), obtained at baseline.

CDR3 DNA: TGTGCCAGTAGTATAGGGACAGGGAATCTAGCCAAAAACATTCAGTACTTC. Translation: CASSIGTGNLAKNIQYF. V usage is TRBV19 and J usage is TRBJ2-4; 8 bases align to TRBD1. There are 17 residues in the CDR3. CDR1 LNHDA and CDR2 SQIVND come from the germline V gene (reference sequence). V trimming: 1 base; J trimming: 0 bases; junction bases outside the gene matches: 5.